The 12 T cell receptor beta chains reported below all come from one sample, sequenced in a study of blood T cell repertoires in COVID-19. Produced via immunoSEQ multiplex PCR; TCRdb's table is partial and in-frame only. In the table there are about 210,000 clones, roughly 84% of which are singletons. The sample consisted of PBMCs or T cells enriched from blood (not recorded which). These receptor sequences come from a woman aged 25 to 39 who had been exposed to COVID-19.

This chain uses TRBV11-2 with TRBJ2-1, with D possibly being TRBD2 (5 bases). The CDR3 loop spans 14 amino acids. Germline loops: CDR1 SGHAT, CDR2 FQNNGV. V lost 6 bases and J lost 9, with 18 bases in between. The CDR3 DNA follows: TGTGCCAGCAGTCCTAGACCCGGGGATGGTGAGCAGTTCTTC. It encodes CASSPRPGDGEQFF.

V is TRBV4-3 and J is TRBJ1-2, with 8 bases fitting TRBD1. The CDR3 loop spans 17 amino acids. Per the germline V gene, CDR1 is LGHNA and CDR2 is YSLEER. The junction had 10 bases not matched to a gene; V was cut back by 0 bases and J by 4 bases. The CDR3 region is CASSQDSGGTGGYGYTF. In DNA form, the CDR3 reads TGCGCCAGCAGCCAAGATTCCGGGGGAACAGGGGGCTATGGCTACACCTTC.

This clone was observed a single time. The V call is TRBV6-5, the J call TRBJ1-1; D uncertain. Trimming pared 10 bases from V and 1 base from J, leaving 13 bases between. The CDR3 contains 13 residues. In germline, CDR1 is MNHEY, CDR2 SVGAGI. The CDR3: CAIAAGGNTEAFF. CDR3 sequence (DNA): TGTGCCATCGCTGCGGGTGGGAACACTGAAGCTTTCTTT.

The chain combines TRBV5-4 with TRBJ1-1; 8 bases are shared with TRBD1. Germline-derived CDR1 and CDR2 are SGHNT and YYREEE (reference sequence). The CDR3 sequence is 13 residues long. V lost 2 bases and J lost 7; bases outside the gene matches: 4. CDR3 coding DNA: TGTGCCAGCAGCTTTCAGGGGGCGGGTGAAGCTTTCTTT. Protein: CASSFQGAGEAFF.

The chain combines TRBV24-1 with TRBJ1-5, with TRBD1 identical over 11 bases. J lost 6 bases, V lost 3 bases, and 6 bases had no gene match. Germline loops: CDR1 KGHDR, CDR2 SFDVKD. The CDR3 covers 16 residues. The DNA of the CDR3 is TGTGCCACCAGTGATCCCGGACAGGGGGCCCGTCAGCCCCAGCATTTT. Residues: CATSDPGQGARQPQHF.

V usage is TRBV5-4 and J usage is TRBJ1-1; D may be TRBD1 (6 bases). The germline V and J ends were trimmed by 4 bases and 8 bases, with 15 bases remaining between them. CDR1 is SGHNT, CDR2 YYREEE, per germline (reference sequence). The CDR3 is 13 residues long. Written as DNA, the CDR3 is TGTGCCAGCAGCCGATGGGGGGGGCAAGAAGCTTTCTTT. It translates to CASSRWGGQEAFF. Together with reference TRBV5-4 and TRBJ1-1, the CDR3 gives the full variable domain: ETGVTQSPTHLIKTRGQQVTLRCSSQSGHNTVSWYQQALGQGPQFIFQYYREEENGRGNFPPRFSGLQFPNYSSELNVNALELDDSALYLCASSRWGGQEAFFGQGTRLTVV.

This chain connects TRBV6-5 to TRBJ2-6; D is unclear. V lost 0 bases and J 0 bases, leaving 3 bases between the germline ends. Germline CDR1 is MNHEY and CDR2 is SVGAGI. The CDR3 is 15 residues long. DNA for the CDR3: TGTGCCAGCAGTTACTCCAACTCTGGGGCCAACGTCCTGACTTTC. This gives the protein CASSYSNSGANVLTF.

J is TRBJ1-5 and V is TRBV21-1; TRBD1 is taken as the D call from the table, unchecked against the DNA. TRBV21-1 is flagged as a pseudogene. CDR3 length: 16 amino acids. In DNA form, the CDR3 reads TGTGCCAGCAACCAGGAACAGGGCGGTAGCAATCAGCCCCAGCATTTT. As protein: CASNQEQGGSNQPQHF.

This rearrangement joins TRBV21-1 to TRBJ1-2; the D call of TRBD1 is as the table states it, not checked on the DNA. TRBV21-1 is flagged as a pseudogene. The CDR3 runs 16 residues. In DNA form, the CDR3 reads TGTGCCAGCAGCACGACCTCCAGGGGGATCGACTATGGCTACACCTTC. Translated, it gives CASSTTSRGIDYGYTF.

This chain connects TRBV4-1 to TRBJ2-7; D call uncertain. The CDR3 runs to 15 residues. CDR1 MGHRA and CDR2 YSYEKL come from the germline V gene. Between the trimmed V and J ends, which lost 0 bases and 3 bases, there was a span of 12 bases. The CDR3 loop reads CASSQEMADLYEQYF. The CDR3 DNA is TGCGCCAGCAGCCAAGAAATGGCAGATCTCTACGAGCAGTACTTC.

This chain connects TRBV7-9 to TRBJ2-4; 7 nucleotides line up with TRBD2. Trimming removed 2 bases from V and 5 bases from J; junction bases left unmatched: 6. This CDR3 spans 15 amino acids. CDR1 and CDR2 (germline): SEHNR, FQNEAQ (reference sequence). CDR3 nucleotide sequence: TGTGCCAGCAGCTTAACCCGGGGGGTCCAAAACATTCAGTACTTC. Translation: CASSLTRGVQNIQYF.

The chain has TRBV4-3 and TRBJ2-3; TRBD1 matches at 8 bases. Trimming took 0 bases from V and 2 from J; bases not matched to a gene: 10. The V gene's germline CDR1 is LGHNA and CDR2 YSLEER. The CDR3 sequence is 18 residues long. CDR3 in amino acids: CASSQEWATGGNTDTQYF. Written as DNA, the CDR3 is TGCGCCAGCAGCCAAGAATGGGCAACAGGGGGTAACACAGATACGCAGTATTTT.